This TCR beta chain is from a study of PD-1 blockade in classical Hodgkin lymphoma. This CDR3 comprises 13 residues. The J segment lost 5 bases and the V segment lost 5 bases, leaving 5 bases of the junction unmatched. Germline V gene data show CDR1 as SGHRS and CDR2 as YFSETQ. Sequencing was performed with immunoSEQ multiplex PCR; in TCRdb, only in-frame clones are kept and a portion is missing. The sample includes some 150,000 clones, approximately 72% of them seen just once. Comments on this clone: Its antigen is currently unknown.

Study-level findings and limits: There remain no defined causes for the repertoire differences, which possibly reflect disease activity or prior therapy. Baseline diversity resembling that of newly diagnosed patients was seen in complete responders. Among the patients, those starting nivolumab under 1 year after ASCT were excluded. Baseline TCR diversity was reportedly lower in newly diagnosed patients than healthy donors.

With no exception, relapse followed autologous stem cell transplantation in all patients, and brentuximab vedotin exposure varied. Sample: peripheral blood mononuclear cells (PBMCs), taken before the second cycle of nivolumab. The TCR sequence derives from a human donor with classical Hodgkin lymphoma. The chain couples TRBV5-1 to TRBJ2-7; TRBD1 matches at 9 bases. The CDR3 sequence is CASSRDRADEQYF. In DNA form, the CDR3 reads TGCGCCAGCAGTAGGGACAGGGCCGACGAGCAGTACTTC.